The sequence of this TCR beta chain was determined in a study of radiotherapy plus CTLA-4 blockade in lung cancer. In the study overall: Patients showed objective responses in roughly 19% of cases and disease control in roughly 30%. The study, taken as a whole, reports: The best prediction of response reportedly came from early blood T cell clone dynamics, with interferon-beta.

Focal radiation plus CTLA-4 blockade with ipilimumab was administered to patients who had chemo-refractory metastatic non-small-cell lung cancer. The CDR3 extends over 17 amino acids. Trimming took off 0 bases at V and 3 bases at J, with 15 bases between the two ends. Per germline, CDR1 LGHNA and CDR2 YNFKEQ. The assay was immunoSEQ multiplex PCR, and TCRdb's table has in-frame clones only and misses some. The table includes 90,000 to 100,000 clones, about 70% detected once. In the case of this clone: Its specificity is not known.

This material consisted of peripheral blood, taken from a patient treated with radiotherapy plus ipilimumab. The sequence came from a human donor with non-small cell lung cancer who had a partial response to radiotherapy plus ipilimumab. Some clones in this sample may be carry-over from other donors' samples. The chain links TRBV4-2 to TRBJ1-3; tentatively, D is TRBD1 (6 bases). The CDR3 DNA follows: TGTGCCAGCAGCCAAGAAGCCCCGGGACAACTTGGAAACACCATATATTTT. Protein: CASSQEAPGQLGNTIYF.